A single sample gave rise to the 20 T cell receptor beta chains below, sequenced in a study of blood T cells in healthy people across ages. It was with a sample-barcoded 5' primer and a J-beta primer mix that a second PCR of roughly 7 to 11 cycles was run. TCRdb analysed the 5' RACE reads with MiXCR anew, one entry per CDR3 protein. This repertoire shows approximately 780,000 distinct CDR3 sequences, around 25% found once; its top ten account for 2.5% to 3.5%. In addition, the sample was reused for a study of T cells of mothers and their children.

Material: blood. These receptors all come from a boy younger than 18 in good health.

The chain is built from TRBV12-5 and TRBJ2-5, with 9 nucleotides matching TRBD2. The end of the DNA is better explained by TRBJ2-1, so the J call may be wrong. The length of the CDR3 is 15 residues. Germline V gene data show CDR1 as LGHNT and CDR2 as FRNRAP. This CDR3 reads CASAWGGGAVNEQFF. In nucleotides, the CDR3 is TGTGCTAGTGCCTGGGGCGGGGGGGCTGTAAATGAGCAGTTCTTC.

The genes are TRBV28 and TRBJ1-2; the D is unclear. The CDR3 spans 11 residues. Trimming pared 5 bases from V and 7 bases from J, leaving 8 bases between. Germline V gene lookup returns CDR1 MDHEN and CDR2 SYDVKM. The CDR3 sequence is CASSQKRGYTF. CDR3 bases: TGTGCCAGCAGTCAAAAGCGTGGCTACACCTTC.

V and J are TRBV7-2 and TRBJ1-3; 9 nucleotides agree with TRBD1. The CDR3 extends over 15 amino acids. Trimming at V came to 5 bases and at J to 2 bases, leaving 4 bases not matched to a gene. CDR1 SGHTA and CDR2 FQGNSA come from the germline V gene. The CDR3 bases are TGTGCCAGCAGCACGGGACAGGGCGCTGGAAACACCATATATTTT. As protein: CASSTGQGAGNTIYF.

V usage is TRBV27 and J usage is TRBJ1-2; no definite D call. V shed 6 bases and J shed 3 bases, with 5 bases lying between them. CDR3 size: 11 residues. Germline V lookup: CDR1 MNHEY, CDR2 SMNVEV (reference sequence). The CDR3 spells CASSWDYGYTF. The DNA of the CDR3 is TGTGCCAGCAGCTGGGACTATGGCTACACCTTC.

A few counts support this clonotype. The gene calls are TRBV28 and TRBJ2-7; D is possibly TRBD1 (6 bases). CDR3 length: 15 residues. Trimming removed 7 bases at V and 2 bases at J, with 18 bases between. Germline values: CDR1 MDHEN, CDR2 SYDVKM. CDR3 in amino acids: CASTWQGSPAYEQYF. The CDR3 DNA reads as TGTGCCAGCACGTGGCAGGGGTCACCAGCCTACGAGCAGTACTTC.

This chain connects TRBV6-5 to TRBJ1-3; D gene unclear. Trimming shortened V by 0 bases and J by 8 bases, and 20 bases separated the two germline ends. The V gene's germline CDR1 is MNHEY and CDR2 SVGAGI. The CDR3 extends over 17 amino acids. CDR3 bases: TGTGCCAGCAGTTACTCGTTCGTTCCGGGGAGACTGTACACCATATATTTT. Residues: CASSYSFVPGRLYTIYF.

The chain recombines TRBV5-1 with TRBJ1-2; D is unresolved. Germline V gene sequence: CDR1 SGHRS, CDR2 YFSETQ. CDR3 size: 15 residues. V was shortened by 2 bases and J by 2 bases, with 13 bases between the two germline ends. CDR3 sequence (DNA): TGCGCCAGCAGCTTACCGGGCTCGGGAAACTATGGCTACACCTTC. As protein: CASSLPGSGNYGYTF.

This clonotype was recorded many times. V usage is TRBV2 and J usage is TRBJ2-6; D gene uncertain. From germline, CDR1 is SNHLY and CDR2 FYNNEI. The CDR3 extends over 13 amino acids. Between the trimmed V and J ends, which lost 6 bases and 0 bases, there was a span of 3 bases. CDR3 sequence reads: CASRFSGANVLTF. CDR3 nucleotides: TGTGCCAGCAGATTCTCTGGGGCCAACGTCCTGACTTTC.

The chain's CDR3 is CASSPQDNTEAFF. The CDR3 DNA reads as TGCGCCAGCAGCCCACAGGACAACACTGAAGCTTTCTTT. The gene calls are TRBV5-1 and TRBJ1-1; weak D call: TRBD1 (5 bases). Germline V CDR1 and CDR2: SGHRS, YFSETQ. CDR3 length: 13 residues. With 4 bases removed from V and 2 bases from J, the gap between germline ends came to 9 bases.

This clonotype was seen only a few times. This chain's CDR3 is CASRDRAHTDTQYF. In DNA, the CDR3 is TGTGCCAGCAGGGACAGGGCCCACACAGATACGCAGTATTTT. The chain couples TRBV2 to TRBJ2-3, with TRBD1 matching over 8 bases. The length of the CDR3 is 14 residues. V trimming: 6 bases; J trimming: 2 bases; junction bases outside the gene matches: 4. CDR1 SNHLY and CDR2 FYNNEI come from the germline V gene.

The rearrangement joins TRBV10-3 to TRBJ1-2; no clear D. With 3 bases removed from V and 6 bases from J, the gap between germline ends came to 14 bases. The CDR3 is 14 residues long. Germline V CDR1 and CDR2: ENHRY, SYGVKD. CDR3 in DNA: TGTGCCATCAGTGACCTGGGTCCCCTCGATGGCTACACCTTC. Amino acids: CAISDLGPLDGYTF.

V is TRBV29-1 and J is TRBJ2-7; possible D gene TRBD1, 5 bases. From germline, CDR1 is SQVTM and CDR2 ANQGSEA. The CDR3 covers 12 residues. V was clipped by 7 bases and J by 1 base, with 11 bases between them. The CDR3 loop reads CSGMTVSYEQYF. CDR3 DNA sequence: TGCAGCGGGATGACAGTTTCCTACGAGCAGTACTTC.

This chain links TRBV7-3 with TRBJ2-1, with TRBD1 matching over 7 bases. Germline V gene lookup returns CDR1 SGHTA and CDR2 FQGTGA. V was clipped by 4 bases and J by 1 base; unmatched bases: 7. The CDR3 totals 16 residues. This CDR3 is CASSSKTGRSYNEQFF. The CDR3 nucleotides read TGTGCCAGCAGCTCGAAGACAGGGAGATCCTACAATGAGCAGTTCTTC.

This clonotype was found many times. V is TRBV7-2 and J is TRBJ2-1; D is ambiguous. Germline V CDR1 and CDR2: SGHTA, FQGNSA. Trimming took off 2 bases at V and 4 bases at J, with 3 bases between the two ends. The CDR3 has 12 amino acids. The CDR3 DNA is TGTGCCAGCAGCTTACGATACAATGAGCAGTTCTTC. This translates into CASSLRYNEQFF.

The rearrangement uses TRBV10-3 and TRBJ2-5; D call uncertain. V was pared by 0 bases and J by 3 bases, with 8 bases between. CDR3 size: 14 residues. CDR1 is ENHRY, CDR2 SYGVKD, per germline. The CDR3 region is CAISESLSEETQYF. Here the CDR3 DNA reads TGTGCCATCAGTGAGTCGTTAAGCGAAGAGACCCAGTACTTC.

The chain recombines TRBV5-5 with TRBJ2-1, with TRBD1 matching 7 bases. The CDR3 consists of 16 residues. The junction had 3 bases not matched to a gene; V was cut back by 0 bases and J by 0 bases. Per the germline V gene, CDR1 is SGHKS and CDR2 is YYEKEE (reference sequence). Here the CDR3 reads CASSLAGQSSYNEQFF. CDR3 nucleotide sequence: TGTGCCAGCAGCTTGGCGGGACAGAGCTCCTACAATGAGCAGTTCTTC.

This clonotype has a handful of counts. J is TRBJ2-5 and V is TRBV20-1; 10 bases align to TRBD1. The DNA end is more similar to TRBJ2-7, so the J call may be wrong. The germline gives CDR1 DFQATT, CDR2 SNEGSKA (reference sequence). This CDR3 is built from 17 residues. CDR3 nucleotide sequence: TGCAGTGCTAGAGACGGGACAGGGGTTGAGGTCTCCTACGAGCAGTACTTC. Translated: CSARDGTGVEVSYEQYF.

The rearrangement joins TRBV7-8 to TRBJ2-5, with TRBD2 identical over 16 bases. The DNA end is a closer match to TRBJ2-1, so the J assignment may be wrong. CDR3 length equals 18 residues. CDR1 is SGHVS and CDR2 is FQNEAQ in the germline V gene. The CDR3 region is CASSLNSGTSGRGNEQFF. The CDR3 region has the DNA TGTGCCAGCAGCTTAAATTCCGGGACTAGCGGGAGGGGGAATGAGCAGTTCTTC.

This rearrangement joins TRBV4-1 to TRBJ2-1; D possibly matches TRBD1 or TRBD2 (7 bases each). CDR3 length: 14 residues. CDR1 and CDR2 from the germline V gene are MGHRA and YSYEKL. Between the trimmed V and J ends, which lost 3 bases and 9 bases, there was a span of 15 bases. For the CDR3, the DNA is TGCGCCAGCAGCCAGGCAGGGGGGAGGGTTGAGCAGTTCTTC. Translated: CASSQAGGRVEQFF.

The chain uses TRBV7-9 and TRBJ1-3; tentatively, D is TRBD1 (6 bases). The CDR3 has 14 residues. The V end was cut by 6 bases, the J end by 3 bases, with 12 bases between. Germline loops: CDR1 SEHNR, CDR2 FQNEAQ (reference sequence). The CDR3 DNA follows: TGTGCCAGCAGGCCACAGGGTGGTGGAAACACCATATATTTT. Encoded protein: CASRPQGGGNTIYF.